This T cell receptor (beta chain) was found in a study of identical twins. Overall study findings and caveats: Researchers reported weaker excess twin sharing in beta out-of-frame sequences. Alpha sequences that were out-of-frame and twin-shared showed an excess of low generation probability.

TCRdb re-analysed the 5' RACE reads in MiXCR, keeping a single row per CDR3 protein. The sample has roughly 250,000 distinct CDR3 sequences, around an eighth seen once. Note on this clonotype: The antigen remains unidentified.

The material sequenced was memory (CD45RO+) T cells sorted from blood. The sequence was obtained from a young woman in good health.

The CDR3 nucleotides read TGTGCCAGCACTATCCCAGGGCCGCTTTACAATGAGCAGTTCTTC. As protein: CASTIPGPLYNEQFF. The V and J genes are TRBV6-2 or TRBV6-3 and TRBJ2-1; possibly TRBD1 for D (5 bases). The V end lost 7 bases, the J end lost 4 bases, and 17 bases lay between the germline ends. The CDR3 has 15 residues. From germline, CDR1 is MNHEY and CDR2 SVGEGT.